This TCR beta chain was captured by sequencing in a study of T cells after yellow fever vaccination. General study points: Weaker, the secondary response had a peak occurring faster, on day 5 versus 15.

With 5 bases removed from V and 4 bases from J, the gap between germline ends came to 14 bases. CDR3 size: 14 residues. By 5'RACE template switching, TCR cDNA was produced, with a universal primer site and UMIs added in the process. TCRdb redid the calling of the 5' RACE reads with MiXCR, one entry per CDR3 protein. The sample lists about 580,000 distinct CDR3 sequences, around 17% occurring once. This clonotype has only a few counts. Its antigen is unidentified. Sequencing used PBMCs, obtained around 5 days after the first yellow fever vaccination. The chain recombines TRBV12-3 or TRBV12-4 with TRBJ1-2; possible D gene TRBD1, 5 bases. The clonotype originates from a man aged 18 to 35 who received the YFV17D yellow fever vaccine. CDR3 protein: CASSESRRGYGYTF. The CDR3 coding sequence is TGTGCCAGCAGTGAATCCCGTAGGGGCTATGGCTACACCTTC.